This T cell receptor beta chain was profiled in a study of T cell repertoires in aging, cancer and after chemotherapy. Study in general: Chronic lymphocytic leukemia patients on fludarabine- or bendamustine-based regimens gave paired samples before and after chemotherapy.

Study results and limitations: No conclusions about immunological memory after chemotherapy can be drawn from the repertoire data.

A mixed TRB-A/B primer pool amplified rearranged TRB by multiplex touch-down PCR. TCRdb redid the calling of the multiplex PCR reads with MiXCR, one entry per CDR3 protein. This sample has roughly 12,000 distinct CDR3 sequences, with 28% found just once. The template was genomic DNA from peripheral blood, not RNA. The table lists this clonotype with many counts. The antigen is unknown. The V gene lost 4 bases and the J gene lost 2 bases, with 12 bases spanning the gap. Germline V gene sequence: CDR1 GTSNPN, CDR2 SVGIG (reference sequence). The CDR3 is 13 residues long. J is TRBJ2-7 and V is TRBV30, with D tentatively TRBD1 (5 bases). This TCR came from a human donor with a blood cancer. Sequencing used blood. CDR3 loop: CAWTTGNPYEQYF. CDR3 sequence (DNA): TGTGCCTGGACCACAGGTAATCCCTACGAGCAGTACTTC.